The present TCR beta chain was sequenced within a study of cytomegalovirus exposure and HLA in healthy donors. This clone was picked up one time. The target antigen is unknown. The CDR3 is 15 residues long. V was clipped by 1 base and J by 4 bases; unmatched bases: 6. Germline V gene lookup returns CDR1 SGHDT and CDR2 YYEEEE. General observations from the study: The majority of CMV-associated TCR beta chains were reported as apparently HLA-restricted in a later analysis.

60 Vbeta and 13 Jbeta primers were used in PCR. Profiling relied on immunoSEQ multiplex PCR, and the TCRdb table lists in-frame clones only, not all of them. The sample contains around 99,000 clones, roughly 79% of which appear only once. The chain joins TRBV5-6 to TRBJ2-7, with 9 bases lining up with TRBD1. The sequenced sample was PBMCs. This receptor was taken from a woman in her 30s in good health and CMV-seronegative. The CDR3 here is CASSLLGDRVYEQYF. In nucleotides, the CDR3 is TGTGCCAGCAGCTTGCTGGGGGACAGGGTGTACGAGCAGTACTTC.